These 7 T cell receptor beta chains originate from one sample sequenced in a study of shared clonotypes between healthy human individuals. This table comes from immunoSEQ multiplex PCR, and its TCRdb copy is limited to in-frame clones, with some not included. This sample has 2.3 million or so clones, with over 90% found just once. The source material was naive CD4+ T cells from PBMCs. Subset indicated: CD45RA+ positively selected. These receptors were obtained from a man between 18 and 29 years old in good health. Some clones in this sample may be carry-over from other donors' samples.

The CDR3 region is CASSHDGSYSNEQFF. The CDR3 DNA reads as TGTGCCAGCAGCCACGATGGATCCTACTCCAATGAGCAGTTCTTC. This chain links TRBV4-2 with TRBJ2-1; D remains ambiguous. This CDR3 is 15 amino acids long. In germline, CDR1 is LGHNA, CDR2 YNFKEQ. The V and J ends lost 3 bases and 6 bases respectively, with 15 bases between them.

The chain employs TRBV30 and TRBJ1-5, with 7 nucleotides matching TRBD1. CDR3 length: 17 amino acids. V shed 0 bases, J shed 2 bases, and the junction held 10 bases outside the gene matches. CDR1 and CDR2 (germline): GTSNPN, SVGIG (reference sequence). Here the CDR3 DNA reads TGTGCCTGGAGTGTAGGGACAGCCAACTTGGGCAATCAGCCCCAGCATTTT. It translates to CAWSVGTANLGNQPQHF.

This chain links TRBV2 with TRBJ1-5, with a possible D match to TRBD1 (6 bases). The CDR3 runs 19 residues. The germline V gene has CDR1 SNHLY and CDR2 FYNNEI. The V gene lost 6 bases and the J gene lost 0 bases, with 24 bases spanning the gap. This chain's CDR3 is CASSSIQTGTDYSNQPQHF. In DNA, the CDR3 is TGTGCCAGCAGCAGCATACAGACAGGCACCGATTATAGCAATCAGCCCCAGCATTTT.

The J gene is TRBJ2-7, the V gene TRBV27, with 9 bases matching TRBD2. Trimming removed 2 bases from V and 3 bases from J; junction bases left unmatched: 23. The CDR3 length is 21 residues. Germline-derived CDR1 and CDR2 are MNHEY and SMNVEV (reference sequence). The CDR3 sequence: CASSLLREGPFPDLLGYEQYF. The CDR3 DNA reads TGTGCCAGCAGTTTACTGCGGGAGGGCCCGTTCCCGGACCTCTTGGGCTACGAGCAGTACTTC.

V usage is TRBV5-1 and J usage is TRBJ2-5, with TRBD1 identical over 8 bases. V shed 3 bases and J 5 bases; nucleotides not matched to a gene: 12. This CDR3 contains 16 residues. Germline CDR1 reads SGHRS; CDR2 reads YFSETQ. The CDR3 DNA reads as TGCGCCAGCAGCTCGCTTCCATCAGGGGGCGAGGAGACCCAGTACTTC. Its protein product is CASSSLPSGGEETQYF.

The chain joins TRBV6-1 to TRBJ1-1, with D unresolved. Germline V CDR1 and CDR2: MNHNS, SASEGT. V was clipped by 7 bases and J by 2 bases, with 11 bases between them. The CDR3 is made up of 13 amino acids. CDR3 residues: CASMGYSNTEAFF. Written as DNA, the CDR3 is TGTGCCAGCATGGGGTATAGCAACACTGAAGCTTTCTTT.

Worth noting for this clone: The sample contains more than one DNA sequence encoding this CDR3. V and J are TRBV18 and TRBJ2-4; D perhaps matches TRBD2 (5 bases). The CDR3 runs 16 residues. Trimming pared 3 bases from V and 0 bases from J, leaving 12 bases between. The germline CDR1 and CDR2 sequences are KGHSH and LQKENI. CDR3 nucleotides: TGTGCCAGCTCACCGAAGGACGGACTAGCCAAAAACATTCAGTACTTC. Protein sequence: CASSPKDGLAKNIQYF.